These T cell receptor beta chains were read from a single sample in a study of T-cell reconstitution after alpha-beta-depleted transplantation in children. Via MiXCR, TCRdb re-called the PCR reads, giving one row per CDR3 protein. Altogether approximately 500,000 distinct CDR3 sequences are present, 27% being singletons, with the ten largest covering around a third. The source was PBMCs, collected before TCRalphabeta/CD19-depleted stem cell transplant. The source is a boy in the first two years of life with Wiskott-Aldrich syndrome, due to receive a stem cell transplant. The CDR3 runs from the conserved cysteine through the conserved F or W.

v_gene: TRBV4-2
CDR3aa: CASSQAGVNNEQFF

v_gene: TRBV5-4
CDR3aa: CASSFGGHETQYF

v_gene: TRBV6-1
CDR3aa: CASSQISGNQPQHF

v_gene: TRBV6-5
CDR3aa: CASSYLAAGGHGYTF

v_gene: TRBV4-1
CDR3aa: CASSPPSSTGELFF

v_gene: TRBV10-3
CDR3aa: CAISGGRKNEQYF

v_gene: TRBV12-3/TRBV12-4
CDR3aa: CASSPWEGTEAFF

v_gene: TRBV5-1
CDR3aa: CAISLGVLPAGEQYF

v_gene: TRBV25-1
CDR3aa: CASRLGTRSEKLFF

v_gene: TRBV5-5
CDR3aa: CASSLGGRATSYEQYF

v_gene: TRBV21-1
CDR3aa: CASSKGPGSTDTQYF

v_gene: TRBV20-1
CDR3aa: CSASTPQVDTEAFF

v_gene: TRBV5-1
CDR3aa: CASSAGQGGEQYF

v_gene: TRBV2
CDR3aa: CASSGVGGETQYF

v_gene: TRBV20-1
CDR3aa: CSARDPDSSGNTIYF

v_gene: TRBV12-3/TRBV12-4
CDR3aa: CASTFAAGGSYNEQFF